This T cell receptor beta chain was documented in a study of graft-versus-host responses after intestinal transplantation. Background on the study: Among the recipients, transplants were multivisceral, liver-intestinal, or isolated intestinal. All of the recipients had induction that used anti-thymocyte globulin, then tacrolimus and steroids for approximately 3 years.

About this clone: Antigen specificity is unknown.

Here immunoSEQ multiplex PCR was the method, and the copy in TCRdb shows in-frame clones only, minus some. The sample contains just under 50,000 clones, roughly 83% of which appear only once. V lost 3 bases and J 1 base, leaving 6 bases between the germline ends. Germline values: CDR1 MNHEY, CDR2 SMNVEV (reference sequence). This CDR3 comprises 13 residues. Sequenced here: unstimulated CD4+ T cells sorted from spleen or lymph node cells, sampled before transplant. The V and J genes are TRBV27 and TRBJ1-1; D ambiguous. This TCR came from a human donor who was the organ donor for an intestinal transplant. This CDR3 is CASSLNKNTEAFF. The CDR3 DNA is TGTGCCAGCAGTTTGAATAAGAACACTGAAGCTTTCTTT.